These 25 T cell receptor beta chains originate from one sample sequenced in a study of blood T cells in healthy people across ages. For the second PCR, which ran for roughly 7 to 11 cycles, a sample-barcoded 5' primer and a J-beta primer mix were used. TCRdb re-derived calls from the 5' RACE reads in MiXCR, one entry per CDR3 protein. This sample has more than 650,000 distinct CDR3 sequences, with around a fifth found just once. The sample was blood. Every receptor here comes from a man in his 70s in good health.

This rearrangement joins TRBV6-5 to TRBJ2-7, with 7 bases identical to TRBD1. The V and J ends lost 0 bases and 3 bases, in that order; junction bases with no gene match: 5. The CDR3 is 15 residues long. Germline CDR1 is MNHEY and CDR2 is SVGAGI. The CDR3 DNA follows: TGTGCCAGCAGTTACTCTTGGGACAGACGCTACGAGCAGTACTTC. Its protein is CASSYSWDRRYEQYF.

This CDR3 is CASGSGLAGAGADTQYF. CDR3 sequence (DNA): TGTGCTAGTGGTTCCGGACTAGCGGGAGCAGGGGCAGATACGCAGTATTTT. The chain employs TRBV12-5 and TRBJ2-3; 13 nucleotides agree with TRBD2. Germline assignment: CDR1 LGHNT and CDR2 FRNRAP. Trimming at V came to 4 bases and at J to 4 bases, leaving 8 bases not matched to a gene. There are 17 residues in the CDR3.

This clonotype was detected only a few times. This sequence joins TRBV9 and TRBJ2-1; possible D gene TRBD2, 6 bases. The CDR3 totals 16 residues. V lost 6 bases to trimming and J lost 6 bases, with 22 bases between them. CDR1 and CDR2 from the germline V gene are SGDLS and YYNGEE. For the CDR3, the DNA is TGTGCCAGCACTAGCAAAGGTTTAGCGGAAAGCAATGAGCAGTTCTTC. This codes for CASTSKGLAESNEQFF.

This clonotype was seen a handful of times. The chain has TRBV12-3 or TRBV12-4 and TRBJ2-3; D assignment may be TRBD1 or TRBD2 (5 bases each). The CDR3 consists of 13 residues. Trimming left V 7 bases short and J 2 bases short, with 10 bases between. The CDR3 nucleotides are TGTGCCAGCACCAGGGACGTCACAGATACGCAGTATTTT. This encodes CASTRDVTDTQYF.

In its sample, this clonotype was seen a few times. J is TRBJ2-3 and V is TRBV5-1; tentative D call: TRBD1 (6 bases). The CDR3 extends over 14 amino acids. V lost 0 bases and J lost 2, with 7 bases in between. Germline values: CDR1 SGHRS, CDR2 YFSETQ. The CDR3 DNA reads TGCGCCAGCAGCTTGGGACAGGACACAGATACGCAGTATTTT. Its protein is CASSLGQDTDTQYF.

This clonotype has a handful of counts. The rearrangement uses TRBV7-2 and TRBJ2-1, with a weak D call TRBD1 (6 bases). The J call may be in error: the DNA end matches TRBJ2-5 better. This CDR3 is 14 amino acids long. Germline V CDR1 and CDR2: SGHTA, FQGNSA. This CDR3 is CASSATGPQETQYF. The CDR3 nucleotides read TGTGCCAGCAGCGCAACAGGGCCGCAAGAGACCCAGTACTTC.

This clonotype appeared a few times. The chain is built from TRBV7-2 and TRBJ1-5; no clear D. Trimming stripped 6 bases from V and 8 bases from J, with 14 bases between. CDR1 and CDR2 (germline): SGHTA, FQGNSA. The CDR3 length is 13 residues. CDR3 residues: CASSPKGGEPQHF. As DNA, the CDR3 is TGTGCCAGCAGTCCGAAGGGCGGGGAGCCCCAGCATTTT.

This clonotype came up a few times. The chain is built from TRBV20-1 and TRBJ2-3; 9 bases map to TRBD2. This CDR3 is built from 18 residues. Trimming took 3 bases from V and 3 from J; bases not matched to a gene: 16. CDR1 DFQATT and CDR2 SNEGSKA come from the germline V gene (reference sequence). The CDR3 loop is CSARRRGGVGVGTDTQYF. The CDR3 DNA follows: TGCAGTGCTAGGAGGCGGGGGGGCGTTGGTGTCGGGACAGATACGCAGTATTTT.

The chain combines TRBV28 with TRBJ2-5, with D possibly being TRBD2 (6 bases). There are 14 residues in the CDR3. Trimming cost V 6 bases and J 1 base, with 12 bases left between them. Per the germline V gene, CDR1 is MDHEN and CDR2 is SYDVKM. The CDR3 protein is CASSRPGLQETQYF. Written as DNA, the CDR3 is TGTGCCAGCAGCCGACCGGGACTCCAAGAGACCCAGTACTTC.

The genes are TRBV6-4 and TRBJ2-3, with unresolved D. V lost 0 bases to trimming and J lost 9 bases, with 10 bases between them. Per the germline V gene, CDR1 is MRHNA and CDR2 is SNTAGT. CDR3 length equals 13 residues. CDR3: CASSDSGVGTQYF. DNA for the CDR3: TGTGCCAGCAGTGACTCTGGTGTAGGCACGCAGTATTTT.

The chain joins TRBV12-3 or TRBV12-4 to TRBJ1-2; D perhaps matches TRBD1 (6 bases). V was pared by 5 bases and J by 3 bases, with 16 bases between. The CDR3 has 15 amino acids. The DNA for the CDR3 is TGTGCCAGCAGTCGTCGAAGGGGGAGTGACTATGGCTACACCTTC. As protein: CASSRRRGSDYGYTF.

The chain combines TRBV20-1 with TRBJ2-3; D gene ambiguous. CDR1 DFQATT and CDR2 SNEGSKA come from the germline V gene (reference sequence). Trimming pared 1 base from V and 1 base from J, leaving 9 bases between. The CDR3 length is 14 residues. CDR3 DNA sequence: TGCAGTGCTAGAGCTCTGGGCGGCACAGATACGCAGTATTTT. This codes for CSARALGGTDTQYF.

This clonotype has more than one count but fewer than ten. The chain links TRBV20-1 to TRBJ2-1, with 7 bases that match TRBD2. The junction had 9 bases not matched to a gene; V was cut back by 4 bases and J by 3 bases. The germline V gene has CDR1 DFQATT and CDR2 SNEGSKA (reference sequence). CDR3 length: 15 amino acids. The CDR3: CSATSRLAVYNEQFF. Here the CDR3 DNA reads TGCAGTGCTACCTCCCGACTAGCCGTCTACAATGAGCAGTTCTTC.

Concerning this clonotype itself: An end of the junction differs from the germline gene, which may be a read error. The genes are TRBV4-1 and TRBJ1-1, with unresolved D. Germline V gene data show CDR1 as MGHRA and CDR2 as YSYEKL. The CDR3 has 16 residues. The CDR3 DNA reads as TGCGCCAGCGGCCAAGAAAGGTACGTAGGGAGCACTGAAGCTTTCTTT. Residues: CASGQERYVGSTEAFF.

CDR3 region: CASSFLAGGGNEQFF. Here the CDR3 DNA reads TGCGCCAGCAGCTTTCTTGCGGGGGGCGGAAATGAGCAGTTCTTC. This chain joins TRBV5-1 and TRBJ2-1; 8 bases map to TRBD2. The CDR3 totals 15 residues. The V and J ends lost 2 bases and 7 bases, in that order; junction bases with no gene match: 8. The germline CDR1 and CDR2 sequences are SGHRS and YFSETQ.

The rearrangement links TRBV5-5 to TRBJ1-3; D might be TRBD1 (5 bases). CDR3 size: 16 residues. V was trimmed by 0 bases and J by 0 bases, leaving 10 bases between them. The germline V gene encodes CDR1 SGHKS and CDR2 YYEKEE (reference sequence). The CDR3 spells CASSLGGTSSGNTIYF. Written as DNA, the CDR3 is TGTGCCAGCAGCTTGGGCGGGACCAGCTCTGGAAACACCATATATTTT.

The table lists this clonotype with a few counts. The J gene is TRBJ2-3, the V gene TRBV5-4; 9 nucleotides align to TRBD2. Trimming took 0 bases from V and 1 from J; bases not matched to a gene: 3. Germline-derived CDR1 and CDR2 are SGHNT and YYREEE (reference sequence). This CDR3 spans 16 amino acids. CDR3 region: CASSLAASGGTDTQYF. In DNA, the CDR3 is TGTGCCAGCAGCTTGGCGGCTAGCGGGGGCACAGATACGCAGTATTTT.

The chain uses TRBV20-1 and TRBJ1-2; a possible D gene is TRBD1 (6 bases). V was trimmed by 6 bases and J by 8 bases, leaving 13 bases between them. The CDR3 totals 11 residues. Germline assignment: CDR1 DFQATT and CDR2 SNEGSKA (reference sequence). CDR3 in DNA: TGCAGTGCATCTGGGGGCTGGGGCTACACCTTC. It codes for CSASGGWGYTF.

This chain uses TRBV7-7 with TRBJ2-5; TRBD2 is a possible D gene (5 bases). CDR1 and CDR2 (germline): SSHAT, FNYEAQ (reference sequence). The CDR3 sequence is 15 residues long. V was clipped by 5 bases and J by 4 bases, with 17 bases between them. CDR3 loop: CASSTVPGLSETQYF. The CDR3 DNA follows: TGTGCCAGCAGCACCGTCCCTGGACTGTCAGAGACCCAGTACTTC.

This clonotype was detected a few times. The chain couples TRBV5-1 to TRBJ1-5, with D tentatively TRBD1 (6 bases). Germline CDR1 reads SGHRS; CDR2 reads YFSETQ. The CDR3 has 15 residues. The V end lost 0 bases, the J end lost 11 bases, and 18 bases lay between the germline ends. This CDR3 reads CASSLDPGTQTTQHF. The CDR3 coding sequence is TGCGCCAGCAGCTTGGATCCCGGGACACAGACTACCCAGCATTTT. Filled out from reference TRBV5-1 and TRBJ1-5, the complete variable domain reads KAGVTQTPRYLIKTRGQQVTLSCSPISGHRSVSWYQQTPGQGLQFLFEYFSETQRNKGNFPGRFSGRQFSNSRSEMNVSTLELGDSALYLCASSLDPGTQTTQHFGDGTRLSIL.

This clonotype was detected only a few times. The J gene is TRBJ2-7, the V gene TRBV5-1; 10 nucleotides agree with TRBD2. This CDR3 contains 15 residues. J gave up 1 base and V 5 bases, and 6 bases lay outside the gene matches. The germline V gene has CDR1 SGHRS and CDR2 YFSETQ. As DNA, the CDR3 is TGCGCCAGCAGAGCTACTAGCGGGGTATCCTACGAGCAGTACTTC. This encodes CASRATSGVSYEQYF.

The chain recombines TRBV28 with TRBJ1-4; D ambiguous. This CDR3 has 13 amino acids. CDR1 is MDHEN and CDR2 is SYDVKM in the germline V gene. Trimming pared 1 base from V and 6 bases from J, leaving 6 bases between. CDR3: CASSLLRDEKLFF. CDR3 in DNA: TGTGCCAGCAGTTTATTGAGGGATGAAAAACTGTTTTTT.

This clonotype was seen only a few times. V usage is TRBV5-1 and J usage is TRBJ1-5; TRBD1 is a possible D gene (6 bases). Trimming pared 0 bases from V and 3 bases from J, leaving 13 bases between. There are 16 residues in the CDR3. Germline V gene data show CDR1 as SGHRS and CDR2 as YFSETQ. As DNA, the CDR3 is TGCGCCAGCAGCTTGGGAACAGGGAGTAACAATCAGCCCCAGCATTTT. Encoded protein: CASSLGTGSNNQPQHF.

The chain couples TRBV3-1 to TRBJ1-4; D ambiguous. This CDR3 has 13 amino acids. Germline-derived CDR1 and CDR2 are LGHDT and YNNKEL (reference sequence). Trimming removed 0 bases at V and 8 bases at J, with 7 bases between. CDR3 protein: CASSQDQWEKLFF. DNA of the CDR3: TGTGCCAGCAGCCAAGATCAGTGGGAAAAACTGTTTTTT.

The CDR3 here is CAISEYAQETQYF. CDR3 coding DNA: TGTGCCATCAGTGAGTACGCTCAAGAGACCCAGTACTTC. This sequence joins TRBV10-3 and TRBJ2-5; no clear D gene. V was clipped by 1 base and J by 2 bases, with 5 bases between them. The CDR3 totals 13 residues. Per the germline V gene, CDR1 is ENHRY and CDR2 is SYGVKD.